This T cell receptor beta chain was captured in a study of T cells in Graves' hyperthyroidism and ophthalmopathy. Study context: Initial diagnosis, before any treatment, was when peripheral blood was collected.

This clonotype was observed at least ten times. V shed 3 bases and J shed 6 bases, with 13 bases lying between them. Germline V gene data show CDR1 as SGHAT and CDR2 as FQNNGV. The CDR3 is 14 residues long. TCR beta CDR3 regions were amplified from RNA transcripts. The primer set for the first-round RT-PCR of the TCR CDR3 was HTBI. One entry per CDR3 protein results from TCRdb running MiXCR on the multiplex PCR reads. The sample lists 400,000 to 500,000 distinct CDR3 sequences, about 15% occurring once. The V and J genes are TRBV11-2 and TRBJ2-3, with D tentatively TRBD1 (6 bases). The sequenced sample was blood. This TCR derives from a young man with Graves' ophthalmopathy. This CDR3 is CASSLATGPDTQYF. The DNA of the CDR3 is TGTGCCAGCAGCTTGGCAACAGGGCCCGATACGCAGTATTTT.